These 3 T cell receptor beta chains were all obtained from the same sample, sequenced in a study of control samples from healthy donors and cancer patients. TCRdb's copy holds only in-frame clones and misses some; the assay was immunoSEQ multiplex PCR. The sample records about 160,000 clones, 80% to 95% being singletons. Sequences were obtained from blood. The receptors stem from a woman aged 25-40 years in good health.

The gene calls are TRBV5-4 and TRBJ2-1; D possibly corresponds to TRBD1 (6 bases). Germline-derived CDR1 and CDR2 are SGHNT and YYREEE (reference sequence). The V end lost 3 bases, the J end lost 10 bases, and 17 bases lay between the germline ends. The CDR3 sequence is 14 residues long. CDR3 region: CASSSGTNLGEQFF. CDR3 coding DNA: TGTGCCAGCAGCTCCGGGACAAACCTTGGGGAGCAGTTCTTC.

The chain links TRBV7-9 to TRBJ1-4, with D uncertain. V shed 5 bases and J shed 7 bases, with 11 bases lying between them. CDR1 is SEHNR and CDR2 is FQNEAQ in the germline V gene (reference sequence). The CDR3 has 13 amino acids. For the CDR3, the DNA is TGTGCCAGCAGCCGAGCGACCCGTGAAAAACTGTTTTTT. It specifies CASSRATREKLFF.

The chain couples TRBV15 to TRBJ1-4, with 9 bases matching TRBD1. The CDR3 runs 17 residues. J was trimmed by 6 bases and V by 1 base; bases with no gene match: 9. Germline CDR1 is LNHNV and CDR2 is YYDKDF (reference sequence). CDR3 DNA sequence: TGTGCCACCAGCAGAGGCGAGACGGGACAGGGTGATGAAAAACTGTTTTTT. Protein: CATSRGETGQGDEKLFF.